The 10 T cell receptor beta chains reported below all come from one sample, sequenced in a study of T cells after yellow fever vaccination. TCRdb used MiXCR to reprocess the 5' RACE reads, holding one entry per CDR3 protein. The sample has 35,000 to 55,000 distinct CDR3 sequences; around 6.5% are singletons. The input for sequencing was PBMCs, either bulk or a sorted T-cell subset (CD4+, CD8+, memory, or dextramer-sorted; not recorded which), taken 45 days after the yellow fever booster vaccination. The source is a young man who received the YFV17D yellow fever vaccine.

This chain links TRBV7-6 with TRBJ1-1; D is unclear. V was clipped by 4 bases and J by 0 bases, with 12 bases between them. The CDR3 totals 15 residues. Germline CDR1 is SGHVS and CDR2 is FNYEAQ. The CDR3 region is CASSSSPFVNTEAFF. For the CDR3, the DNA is TGTGCCAGCAGCTCTAGTCCATTTGTGAACACTGAAGCTTTCTTT.

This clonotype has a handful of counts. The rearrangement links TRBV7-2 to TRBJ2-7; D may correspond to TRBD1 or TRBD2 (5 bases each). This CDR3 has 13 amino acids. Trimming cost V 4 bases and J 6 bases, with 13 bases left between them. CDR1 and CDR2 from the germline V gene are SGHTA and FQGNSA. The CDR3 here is CASSSSPGTEQYF. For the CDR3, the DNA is TGTGCCAGCAGCTCAAGCCCAGGGACCGAGCAGTACTTC.

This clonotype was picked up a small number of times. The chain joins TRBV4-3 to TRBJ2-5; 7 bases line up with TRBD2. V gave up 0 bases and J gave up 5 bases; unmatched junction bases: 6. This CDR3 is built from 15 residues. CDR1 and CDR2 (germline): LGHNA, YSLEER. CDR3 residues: CASSQEASGWETQYF. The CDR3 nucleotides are TGCGCCAGCAGCCAAGAGGCTAGCGGTTGGGAGACCCAGTACTTC.

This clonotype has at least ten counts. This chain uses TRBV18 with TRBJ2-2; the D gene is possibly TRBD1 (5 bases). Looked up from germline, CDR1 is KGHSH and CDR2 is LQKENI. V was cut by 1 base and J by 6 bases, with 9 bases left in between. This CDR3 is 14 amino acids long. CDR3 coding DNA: TGTGCCAGCTCACCACTGCAGGGTTCCGGGGAGCTGTTTTTT. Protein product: CASSPLQGSGELFF.

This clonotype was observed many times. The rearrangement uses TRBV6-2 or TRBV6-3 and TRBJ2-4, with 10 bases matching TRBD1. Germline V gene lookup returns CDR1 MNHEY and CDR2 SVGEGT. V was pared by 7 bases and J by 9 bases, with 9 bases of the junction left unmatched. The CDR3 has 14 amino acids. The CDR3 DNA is TGTGCCAGCACCTATTCGGGACAGGGGCCCATTCAGTACTTC. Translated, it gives CASTYSGQGPIQYF.

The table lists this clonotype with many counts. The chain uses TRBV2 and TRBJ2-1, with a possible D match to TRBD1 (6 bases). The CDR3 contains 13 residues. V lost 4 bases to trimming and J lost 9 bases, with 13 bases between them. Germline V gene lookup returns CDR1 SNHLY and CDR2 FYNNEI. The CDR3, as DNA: TGTGCCAGCAGTGGGACAGTGCTTGGTGAGCAGTTCTTC. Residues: CASSGTVLGEQFF.

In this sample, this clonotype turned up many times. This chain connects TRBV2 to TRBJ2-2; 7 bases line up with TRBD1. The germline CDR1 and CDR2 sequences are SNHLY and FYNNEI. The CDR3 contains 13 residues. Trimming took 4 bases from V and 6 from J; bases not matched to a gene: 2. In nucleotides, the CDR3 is TGTGCCAGCAGTGGACAGGGCCCCGGGGAGCTGTTTTTT. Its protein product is CASSGQGPGELFF.

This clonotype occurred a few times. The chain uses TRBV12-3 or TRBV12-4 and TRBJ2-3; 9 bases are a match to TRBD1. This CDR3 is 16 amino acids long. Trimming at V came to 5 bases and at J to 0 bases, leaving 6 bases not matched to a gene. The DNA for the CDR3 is TGTGCCAGCAGTCCCGGGACAGGGTCTAGCACAGATACGCAGTATTTT. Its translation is CASSPGTGSSTDTQYF.

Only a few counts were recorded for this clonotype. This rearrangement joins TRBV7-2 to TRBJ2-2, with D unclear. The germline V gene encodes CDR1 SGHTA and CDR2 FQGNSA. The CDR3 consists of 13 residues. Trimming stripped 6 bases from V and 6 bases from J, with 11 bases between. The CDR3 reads CASSLDLPGELFF. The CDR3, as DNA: TGTGCCAGCAGTCTTGACCTGCCCGGGGAGCTGTTTTTT.

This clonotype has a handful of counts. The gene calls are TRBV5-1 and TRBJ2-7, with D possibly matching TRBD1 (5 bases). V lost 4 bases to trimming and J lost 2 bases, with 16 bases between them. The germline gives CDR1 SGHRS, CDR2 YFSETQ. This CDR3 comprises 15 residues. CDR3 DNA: TGCGCCAGCAGCCCCACGACAGTATCAACCTACGAGCAGTACTTC. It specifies CASSPTTVSTYEQYF.